This T cell receptor (beta chain) stems from a study of control samples from healthy donors and cancer patients. The CDR3 extends over 12 amino acids. V lost 6 bases and J lost 4, with 10 bases in between. Libraries were prepared by immunoSEQ multiplex PCR; TCRdb keeps only in-frame clonotypes and omits some of them. Of tens of thousands of clones in the sample, 91% were seen once. This TCR was recovered from a man aged 30 to 39 in good health. The sequenced material came from blood. The chain is built from TRBV6-7 and TRBJ2-7; maybe TRBD2 (5 bases). TRBV6-7 is sorted into the ORF group, with uncertain function. CDR3 protein: CASSDGIYEQYF. In nucleotides, the CDR3 is TGTGCCAGCAGCGACGGGATTTACGAGCAGTACTTC.